This T cell receptor beta chain was captured by sequencing in a study of blood T cells in healthy people across ages. Alongside a J-beta primer mix, a sample-barcoded 5' primer served in a second PCR lasting roughly 6 to 12 cycles. Each CDR3 protein is one row after TCRdb ran MiXCR on the 5' RACE reads. Among roughly 570,000 distinct CDR3 sequences, roughly a quarter were seen once, and the ten largest hold about 18%. This clonotype was detected only a few times. V lost 2 bases, J lost 2 bases, and 7 bases lay in between. This CDR3 spans 14 amino acids. CDR1 and CDR2 from the germline V gene are MNHNS and SASEGT. Healthy Caucasian individuals from Russia aged about 6 to 100 served as donors.

The sample consisted of blood. J is TRBJ1-5 and V is TRBV6-1; D call uncertain. The sequence derives from a woman between 65 and 79 years old in good health. Here the CDR3 reads CASSETQGNQPQHF. CDR3 coding DNA: TGTGCCAGCAGTGAAACTCAGGGCAATCAGCCCCAGCATTTT.